Sequencing of this TCR beta chain was carried out in a study of blood T cell repertoires in COVID-19. The CDR3 covers 18 residues. Germline CDR1 LGHDT, CDR2 YNNKEL (reference sequence). After removal of 4 bases from V and 3 bases from J, the junction contained 7 bases not matched to a gene. In the authors' workflow: The authors estimated nucleated cell counts from reference gene primer amplification. Some clones are missing from TCRdb's copy, which holds only in-frame ones; the method was immunoSEQ multiplex PCR. That table is the source of V, J and clone size, and D and trimming were worked out from the DNA. The top ten hold about 0.8% of the sample, which has approximately 210,000 clones, 94% seen once.

The receptor's source is a man between 25 and 39 years old with COVID-19, enrolled during active disease. The chain joins TRBV3-1 (or the pseudogene TRBV3-2) to TRBJ2-2; 14 nucleotides align to TRBD2. The sequenced sample was peripheral blood. For the CDR3, the DNA is TGTGCCAGCAGCCTCCGAAGGGGACTAGCGGGAGACACCGGGGAGCTGTTTTTT. This encodes CASSLRRGLAGDTGELFF.